A selection of T cell receptor beta chains follows, all from one sample in a study of blood T cell repertoires in COVID-19. TCRdb's table, derived via immunoSEQ multiplex PCR, lists solely in-frame clones and lacks some. This table has about 50,000 clones, about 89% appearing once. Sequencing was carried out using peripheral blood. The receptors come from a human donor in a cohort sampled during active COVID-19. Each CDR3 is given with its conserved first and last residue. The D gene is left open where the match is weak. Clone size, where shown, is once, few, many, or a class for clones that have expanded.

D | size | J | V | DNA | CDR3
TRBD2 | . | TRBJ2-3 | TRBV6-2/TRBV6-3 | TGTGCCAGCAGTACCGGACTAGCTCTGGGTACGCAGTATTTT | CASSTGLALGTQYF
. | . | TRBJ1-1 | TRBV3-1/TRBV3-2 | TGTGCCAGCAGCCAAAAGCGGAAGAAGGACGTAGCTTTCTTT | CASSQKRKKDVAFF
. | . | TRBJ2-7 | TRBV9 | TGTGCCAGCAGCGTAGGATTCGGGTCTCCCGAGCAGTACTTC | CASSVGFGSPEQYF
TRBD2 | . | TRBJ2-7 | TRBV30 | TGTGCCTGGAGTACAACTAGCGGGAGTTACGAGCAGTACTTC | CAWSTTSGSYEQYF
TRBD1 | . | TRBJ1-1 | TRBV5-6 | TGTGCCAGCAGCATCTTACAGGGGGCCGCTGAAGCTTTCTTT | CASSILQGAAEAFF
. | . | TRBJ2-2 | TRBV6-5 | TGTGCCAGCAGCCTGGAGGGGACGGCCGGGGAGCTGTTTTTT | CASSLEGTAGELFF
. | few | TRBJ1-1 | TRBV19 | TGTGCCAGTAGCGGTAACACTGAAGCTTTCTTT | CASSGNTEAFF
TRBD2 | few | TRBJ2-3 | TRBV5-8 | TGTGCCAGCAGCTTGGGAACGGGGGGGTCCACAGATACGCAGTATTTT | CASSLGTGGSTDTQYF
. | . | TRBJ2-1 | TRBV6-5 | TGTGCCACCATCAGGGTCGATGAGCAGTTCTTC | CATIRVDEQFF
. | . | TRBJ2-3 | TRBV30 | TGTGCCTGGAGCCGGGACAGCGGGCCAGATACGCAGTATTTT | CAWSRDSGPDTQYF
TRBD1 | once | TRBJ2-2 | TRBV2 | TGTGCCAGCAGGGGCGACAGGGTGGCGAACACCGGGGAGCTGTTTTTT | CASRGDRVANTGELFF
TRBD2 | . | TRBJ2-4 | TRBV3-1/TRBV3-2 | TGTGCCAGCAGCACAACAACTAGCGTTAGCATTCAGTACTTC | CASSTTTSVSIQYF
TRBD1 | . | TRBJ1-5 | TRBV18 | TGTGCCAGCTCACCACCGGGACAGGGTGGTCAGCCCCAGCATTTT | CASSPPGQGGQPQHF
. | . | TRBJ1-2 | TRBV2 | TGTGCCAGCAGCCCGAATGGGCTTAACTATGGCTACACCTTC | CASSPNGLNYGYTF
. | once | TRBJ1-3 | TRBV30 | TGTGCCTGGAGCTATGATTGGGCAGGCTCTGGAAACACCATATATTTT | CAWSYDWAGSGNTIYF
. | . | TRBJ1-1 | TRBV18 | TGTGCCAGCTCACCACTTGGGGATAGACGAGGCGGGCCGATCCCTGAAGCTTTCTTT | CASSPLGDRRGGPIPEAFF